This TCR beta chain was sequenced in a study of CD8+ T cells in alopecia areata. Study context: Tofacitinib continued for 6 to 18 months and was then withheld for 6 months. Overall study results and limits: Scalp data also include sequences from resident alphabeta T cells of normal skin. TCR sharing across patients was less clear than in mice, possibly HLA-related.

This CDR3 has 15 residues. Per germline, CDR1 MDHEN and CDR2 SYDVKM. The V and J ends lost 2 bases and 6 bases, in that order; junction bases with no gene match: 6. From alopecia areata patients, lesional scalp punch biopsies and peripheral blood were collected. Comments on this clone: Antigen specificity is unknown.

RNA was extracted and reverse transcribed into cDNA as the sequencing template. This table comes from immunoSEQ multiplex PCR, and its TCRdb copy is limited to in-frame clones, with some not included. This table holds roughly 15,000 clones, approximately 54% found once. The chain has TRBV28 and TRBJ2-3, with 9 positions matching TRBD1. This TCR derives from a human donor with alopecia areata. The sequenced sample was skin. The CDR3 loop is CASSLGTGRVDTQYF. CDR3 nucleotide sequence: TGTGCCAGCAGTTTAGGGACAGGGAGGGTTGATACGCAGTATTTT.